This passage covers 21 T cell receptor beta chains from one sample sequenced in a study of T cell repertoires in cytomegalovirus infection. TCRdb independently ran MiXCR on the reads; one entry per CDR3 protein. The data contain 600,000 to 700,000 distinct CDR3 sequences, about 33% of them seen just once; the ten biggest clones take up 18%. Which antigens these TCRs recognize remains unknown. The sample consisted of cultured PBMCs, taken from culture after CMV antigen stimulation. The receptors shown here come from a human donor in good health (CMV status not recorded). Some clones in this sample may be carry-over from other donors' samples.

The chain combines TRBV12-3 or TRBV12-4 with TRBJ1-2, with a weak D call TRBD1 (5 bases). This CDR3 contains 14 residues. The V gene lost 5 bases and the J gene lost 4 bases, with 14 bases spanning the gap. In DNA form, the CDR3 reads TGTGCCAGCAGTCCCGGGGGGGGGAGCTATGGCTACACCTTC. Residues: CASSPGGGSYGYTF.

This clonotype was seen a handful of times. The rearrangement joins TRBV7-9 to TRBJ2-5; 14 bases are a match to TRBD2. This CDR3 is built from 16 residues. V gave up 5 bases and J gave up 2 bases; unmatched junction bases: 4. Germline loops: CDR1 SEHNR, CDR2 FQNEAQ (reference sequence). This CDR3 reads CASSHRLAGGQETQYF. In DNA form, the CDR3 reads TGTGCCAGCAGCCACCGACTAGCGGGAGGGCAAGAGACCCAGTACTTC.

A few counts support this clonotype. The chain employs TRBV12-3 or TRBV12-4 and TRBJ1-1; 10 bases map to TRBD1. The length of the CDR3 is 18 residues. After removal of 2 bases from V and 7 bases from J, the junction contained 16 bases not matched to a gene. The CDR3 nucleotides read TGTGCCAGCAGTTTAACCTACCCGGGACAGGGGACGGGGAGTGAAGCTTTCTTT. It yields the protein CASSLTYPGQGTGSEAFF.

The chain is built from TRBV20-1 and TRBJ1-2; 7 bases map to TRBD1. There are 13 residues in the CDR3. The V segment lost 6 bases and the J segment 7 bases; nucleotides outside the gene matches: 11. The germline V gene encodes CDR1 DFQATT and CDR2 SNEGSKA (reference sequence). The CDR3 is CSAAETGQSGYTF. CDR3 bases: TGCAGTGCCGCGGAGACAGGGCAGTCTGGCTACACCTTC.

This clonotype occurred a few times. The J gene is TRBJ1-5, the V gene TRBV6-2 or TRBV6-3; a weak D match, TRBD1 (5 bases). From germline, CDR1 is MNHEY and CDR2 SVGEGT. The CDR3 totals 16 residues. Deletions cut 3 bases from V and 5 bases from J, with 17 bases between. This CDR3 reads CASSYAVQQGHQPQHF. DNA for the CDR3: TGTGCCAGCAGTTATGCTGTACAGCAGGGCCATCAGCCCCAGCATTTT.

The chain combines TRBV29-1 with TRBJ2-5, with 7 bases lining up with TRBD2. V was clipped by 6 bases and J by 4 bases; unmatched bases: 5. The CDR3 sequence is 12 residues long. Germline assignment: CDR1 SQVTM and CDR2 ANQGSEA. Here the CDR3 DNA reads TGCAGCGTGGGGAGGGGACCAGAGACCCAGTACTTC. Protein sequence: CSVGRGPETQYF.

This clonotype has more than one count but fewer than ten. The chain has TRBV6-5 and TRBJ2-1; 8 nucleotides agree with TRBD2. The germline V gene has CDR1 MNHEY and CDR2 SVGAGI. The V gene end was trimmed by 4 bases and the J gene end by 3 bases; junction bases not matched to a gene: 5. The length of the CDR3 is 15 residues. Here the CDR3 DNA reads TGTGCCAGCAGTTCGGCGGGAGGCATCTACAATGAGCAGTTCTTC. As protein: CASSSAGGIYNEQFF.

This clonotype has more than one count but fewer than ten. The chain has TRBV11-2 and TRBJ2-2; D may be TRBD2 (5 bases). The germline V gene encodes CDR1 SGHAT and CDR2 FQNNGV. The CDR3 contains 14 residues. The germline V and J ends were trimmed by 4 bases and 3 bases, with 9 bases remaining between them. The CDR3 spells CASSSRGDTGELFF. In DNA form, the CDR3 reads TGTGCCAGCAGCTCCCGGGGAGACACCGGGGAGCTGTTTTTT.

J is TRBJ1-2 and V is TRBV20-1; 7 nucleotides agree with TRBD1. The CDR3 is 16 residues long. From germline, CDR1 is DFQATT and CDR2 SNEGSKA (reference sequence). V gave up 8 bases and J gave up 8 bases; unmatched junction bases: 23. The DNA of the CDR3 is TGCAGTCCCAAACTCCCGGGACAGCGTTACTTGGGGGGCTACACCTTC. Amino acids: CSPKLPGQRYLGGYTF.

V is TRBV6-1 and J is TRBJ1-5; D is undetermined. CDR3 length: 13 residues. CDR1 and CDR2 (germline): MNHNS, SASEGT. V dropped 7 bases and J dropped 3 bases, with 10 bases sitting between them. CDR3 region: CASIGKYNQPQHF. In nucleotides, the CDR3 is TGTGCCAGCATCGGTAAATACAATCAGCCCCAGCATTTT.

This clonotype has more than one count but fewer than ten. The chain carries TRBV7-2 and TRBJ2-5, with D maybe TRBD2 (6 bases). Looked up from germline, CDR1 is SGHTA and CDR2 is FQGNSA. Trimming took 6 bases from V and 5 from J, leaving 13 bases between them. CDR3 length equals 13 residues. For the CDR3, the DNA is TGTGCCAGCAGGGGGGGTGGGAGGGAGACCCAGTACTTC. Its protein is CASRGGGRETQYF.

V is TRBV20-1 and J is TRBJ2-1, with TRBD2 matching over 13 bases. After removal of 4 bases from V and 7 bases from J, the junction contained 10 bases not matched to a gene. The CDR3 length is 16 residues. Germline V lookup: CDR1 DFQATT, CDR2 SNEGSKA (reference sequence). The CDR3 here is CSATRLAGGGGNEQFF. The CDR3 DNA sequence: TGCAGTGCTACCAGACTAGCGGGAGGTGGAGGGAATGAGCAGTTCTTC.

The chain joins TRBV7-6 to TRBJ2-1, with 9 nucleotides matching TRBD2. V lost 5 bases to trimming and J lost 2 bases; unmatched junction nucleotides: 7. Germline V lookup: CDR1 SGHVS, CDR2 FNYEAQ. The CDR3 runs 16 residues. The CDR3 bases are TGTGCCAGCAGCCAAGCGGGGGGTAGAACCTACAATGAGCAGTTCTTC. This gives the protein CASSQAGGRTYNEQFF.

The chain has TRBV6-1 and TRBJ1-2; 8 bases match TRBD1. CDR3 length equals 16 residues. V was clipped by 6 bases and J by 8 bases; unmatched bases: 17. CDR1 is MNHNS, CDR2 SASEGT, per germline. The CDR3 region has the DNA TGTGCCAGCAGCCCGATCCTTCCCGGGACAGGTGGCGGCTACACCTTC. It yields the protein CASSPILPGTGGGYTF.

The chain is built from TRBV12-3 or TRBV12-4 and TRBJ1-1; D unresolved. This CDR3 contains 11 residues. V was pared by 5 bases and J by 7 bases, with 8 bases between. The CDR3: CASSQKIEAFF. In nucleotides, the CDR3 is TGTGCCAGCAGTCAGAAGATTGAAGCTTTCTTT.

A few counts support this clonotype. The chain combines TRBV7-8 with TRBJ2-1; TRBD2 matches at 10 bases. The germline gives CDR1 SGHVS, CDR2 FQNEAQ. This CDR3 is 16 amino acids long. V gave up 6 bases and J gave up 4 bases; unmatched junction bases: 9. CDR3 nucleotide sequence: TGTGCCAGCAGTCCAGCTGGACTAGCGGAGTACAATGAGCAGTTCTTC. Its translation: CASSPAGLAEYNEQFF.

This chain links TRBV6-6 with TRBJ1-3; D remains unclear. Per the germline V gene, CDR1 is MNHNY and CDR2 is SVGAGI (reference sequence). This CDR3 is built from 14 residues. Trimming cost V 7 bases and J 4 bases, with 14 bases left between them. Written as DNA, the CDR3 is TGTGCCAGCACCCATCCCGGAGAAGGAAACACCATATATTTT. It specifies CASTHPGEGNTIYF.

This clonotype appeared a few times. The rearrangement uses TRBV5-4 and TRBJ2-3, with 12 bases that match TRBD1. V lost 4 bases, J lost 4 bases, and 7 bases stayed unmatched. From germline, CDR1 is SGHNT and CDR2 YYREEE (reference sequence). This CDR3 contains 16 residues. CDR3 amino acids: CASSPSGTGGADTQYF. CDR3 sequence (DNA): TGTGCCAGCAGCCCGTCTGGGACAGGGGGCGCAGATACGCAGTATTTT.

This chain connects TRBV6-8 to TRBJ2-6; 8 bases fit TRBD1. The CDR3 contains 16 residues. V lost 0 bases and J lost 8; bases outside the gene matches: 6. The germline CDR1 and CDR2 sequences are MNHGY and SAAAGT. The CDR3 nucleotides read TGTGCCAGCAGTTACTCGGGGACAGGTCTAACCAACGTCCTGACTTTC. Translated: CASSYSGTGLTNVLTF.

The V and J genes are TRBV6-2 or TRBV6-3 and TRBJ2-7; TRBD2 agrees at 11 bases. V dropped 6 bases and J dropped 2; count of bases not matched to a gene: 9. CDR1 MNHEY and CDR2 SVGEGT come from the germline V gene. This CDR3 has 16 residues. The CDR3 nucleotides read TGTGCCAGCAGCCCAGGACTAGCGGGTCGACCCTACGAGCAGTACTTC. It encodes CASSPGLAGRPYEQYF.

The chain employs TRBV7-8 and TRBJ2-1, with D perhaps TRBD2 (5 bases). V lost 1 base and J lost 7, with 11 bases in between. This CDR3 region has 14 residues. Germline lookup yields CDR1 SGHVS and CDR2 FQNEAQ. The CDR3 DNA reads TGTGCCAGCAGCTTAGTAATTCGAGGGAATGAGCAGTTCTTC. Protein product: CASSLVIRGNEQFF.